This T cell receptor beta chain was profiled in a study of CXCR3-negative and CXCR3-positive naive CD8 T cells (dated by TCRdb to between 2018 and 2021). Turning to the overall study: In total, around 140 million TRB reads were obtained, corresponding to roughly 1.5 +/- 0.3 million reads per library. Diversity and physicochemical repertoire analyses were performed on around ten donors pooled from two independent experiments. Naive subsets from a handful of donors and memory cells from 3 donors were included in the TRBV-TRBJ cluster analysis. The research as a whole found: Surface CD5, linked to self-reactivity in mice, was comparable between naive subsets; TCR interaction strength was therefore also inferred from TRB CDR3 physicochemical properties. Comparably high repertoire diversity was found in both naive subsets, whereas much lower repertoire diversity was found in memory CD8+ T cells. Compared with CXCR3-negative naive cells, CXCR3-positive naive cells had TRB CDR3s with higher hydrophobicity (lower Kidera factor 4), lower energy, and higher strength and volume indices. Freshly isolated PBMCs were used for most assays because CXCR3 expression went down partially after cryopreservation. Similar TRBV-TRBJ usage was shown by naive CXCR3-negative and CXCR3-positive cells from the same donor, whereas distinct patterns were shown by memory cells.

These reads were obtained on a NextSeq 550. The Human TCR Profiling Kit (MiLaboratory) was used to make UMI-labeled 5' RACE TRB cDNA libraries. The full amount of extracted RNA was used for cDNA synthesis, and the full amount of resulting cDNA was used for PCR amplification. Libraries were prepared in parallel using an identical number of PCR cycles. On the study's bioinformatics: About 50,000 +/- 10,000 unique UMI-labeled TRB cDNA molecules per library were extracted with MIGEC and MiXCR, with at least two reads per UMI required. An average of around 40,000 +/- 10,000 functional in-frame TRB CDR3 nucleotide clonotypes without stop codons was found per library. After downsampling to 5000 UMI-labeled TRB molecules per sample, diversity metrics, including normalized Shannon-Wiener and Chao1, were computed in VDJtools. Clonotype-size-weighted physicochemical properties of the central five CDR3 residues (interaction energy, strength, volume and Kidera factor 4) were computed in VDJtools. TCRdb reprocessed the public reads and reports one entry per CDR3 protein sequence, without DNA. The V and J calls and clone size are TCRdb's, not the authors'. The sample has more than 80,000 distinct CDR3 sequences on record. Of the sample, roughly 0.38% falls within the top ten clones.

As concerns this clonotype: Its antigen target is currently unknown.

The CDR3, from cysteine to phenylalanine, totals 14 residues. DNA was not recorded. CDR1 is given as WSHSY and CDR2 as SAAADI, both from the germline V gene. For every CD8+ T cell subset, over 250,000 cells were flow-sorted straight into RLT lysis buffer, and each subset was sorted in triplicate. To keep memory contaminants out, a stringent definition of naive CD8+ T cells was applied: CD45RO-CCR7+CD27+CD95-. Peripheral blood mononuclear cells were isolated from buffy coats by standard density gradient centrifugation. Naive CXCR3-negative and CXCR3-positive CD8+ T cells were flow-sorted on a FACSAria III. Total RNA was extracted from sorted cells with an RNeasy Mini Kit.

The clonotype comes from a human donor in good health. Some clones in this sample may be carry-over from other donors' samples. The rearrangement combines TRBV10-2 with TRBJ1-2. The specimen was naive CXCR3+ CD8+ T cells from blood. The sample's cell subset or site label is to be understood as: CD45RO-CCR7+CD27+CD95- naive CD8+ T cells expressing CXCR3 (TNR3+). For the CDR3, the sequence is CASSDRDRPYGYTF.